This entry lists 7 T cell receptor beta chains sequenced from one sample in a study of CD8+CD57+ T cells in acquired aplastic anemia. Genomic DNA acted as the template from which TCR beta VDJ combination and CDR3 sequence profiling were carried out. TCRdb redid the calling of the reads with MiXCR, one entry per CDR3 protein. The repertoire holds about 180,000 distinct CDR3 sequences, roughly 50% seen once, with about 1.8% in the top ten. Patients sequenced had flow cytometry evidence of CD8+CD57+ cell expansion. Specimen: sorted CD4+, CD8+, or CD8+CD57+ T cells (not recorded which) from PBMCs. The source of these receptors is a human donor with aplastic anemia.

This clonotype was seen repeatedly, ten times or more. The gene calls are TRBV19 and TRBJ1-5; 7 positions agree with TRBD1. V dropped 5 bases and J dropped 5; count of bases not matched to a gene: 9. CDR1 and CDR2 from the germline V gene are LNHDA and SQIVND (reference sequence). This CDR3 is 15 amino acids long. CDR3 DNA sequence: TGTGCCAGTAGTCGTAAGTCGACAGGGTATCAGCCCCAGCATTTT. Translating gives CASSRKSTGYQPQHF.

This rearrangement joins TRBV9 to TRBJ2-3; 9 nucleotides match TRBD1. CDR1 and CDR2 from the germline V gene are SGDLS and YYNGEE. The J segment lost 6 bases and the V segment lost 3 bases, leaving 8 bases of the junction unmatched. The CDR3 is made up of 15 amino acids. The CDR3 sequence: CASSAPDRGSDTQYF. The CDR3 region has the DNA TGTGCCAGCAGCGCCCCGGACAGGGGATCGGATACGCAGTATTTT.

V and J are TRBV20-1 and TRBJ2-7; no clear D. Trimming removed 3 bases at V and 4 bases at J, with 10 bases between. The germline CDR1 and CDR2 sequences are DFQATT and SNEGSKA (reference sequence). The CDR3 runs 12 residues. The CDR3 DNA sequence: TGCAGTGCTAGCTTTCTTCATTACGAGCAGTACTTC. Amino acids: CSASFLHYEQYF.

This clonotype was seen ten or more times. The J gene is TRBJ2-7, the V gene TRBV7-9; unclear D gene. With 1 base removed from V and 2 bases from J, the gap between germline ends came to 9 bases. Germline V CDR1 and CDR2: SEHNR, FQNEAQ (reference sequence). CDR3 length: 14 residues. The CDR3 here is CASSLDDTTYEQYF. The DNA for the CDR3 is TGTGCCAGCAGCTTAGATGACACCACCTACGAGCAGTACTTC.

Many counts were recorded for this clonotype. The V and J genes are TRBV6-1 and TRBJ1-5, with 10 bases that match TRBD1. The V segment lost 5 bases and the J segment 7 bases; nucleotides outside the gene matches: 5. This CDR3 comprises 14 residues. Germline loops: CDR1 MNHNS, CDR2 SASEGT. CDR3 region: CASSRTGGGQPQHF. The CDR3 nucleotides read TGTGCCAGCAGTAGGACAGGGGGAGGCCAGCCCCAGCATTTT.

The sample holds many counts of this clonotype. The chain has TRBV20-1 and TRBJ2-7, with TRBD1 matching 7 bases. The ends lost 0 bases at V and 2 bases at J; junction bases unmatched: 4. This CDR3 is built from 14 residues. The germline gives CDR1 DFQATT, CDR2 SNEGSKA (reference sequence). The DNA for the CDR3 is TGCAGTGCTAGAGATCCTGGGACAGCCTACGAGCAGTACTTC. Its protein product is CSARDPGTAYEQYF.

The V gene is TRBV5-1, the J gene TRBJ2-7, with D uncertain. Germline V gene lookup returns CDR1 SGHRS and CDR2 YFSETQ. The length of the CDR3 is 13 residues. V lost 2 bases and J lost 9, with 15 bases in between. The CDR3 loop is CASSLSLYESQYF. The CDR3 bases are TGCGCCAGCAGCTTATCCCTCTACGAGTCGCAGTACTTC.